These 8 T cell receptor beta chains share one sample of origin, sequenced in a study of blood T cell repertoires in COVID-19. Produced via immunoSEQ multiplex PCR; TCRdb's table is partial and in-frame only. The table shows about 320,000 clones, with 75% to 90% occurring only once. The sample taken for sequencing was PBMCs or T cells enriched from blood (not recorded which). The receptors here all came from a woman under 40 who had been exposed to COVID-19.

A note on this clone: The germline gene is not matched at one end of the junction; a read error may be the cause. This sequence joins TRBV28 and TRBJ2-7, with 13 bases that match TRBD2. Per the germline V gene, CDR1 is MDHEN and CDR2 is SYDVKM. This CDR3 has 12 amino acids. CDR3 DNA sequence: TGTGCCAGCAGTTCGGGACTAGCGGGACCGCACTTC. It is translated as CASSSGLAGPHF.

This clone was observed a single time. This chain links TRBV7-8 with TRBJ1-1, with 7 bases matching TRBD1. The CDR3 is 17 amino acids. Germline V gives CDR1 SGHVS, CDR2 FQNEAQ. V was pared by 5 bases and J by 2 bases, with 14 bases of the junction left unmatched. CDR3 nucleotide sequence: TGTGCCAGCAGCCTGGGACAGAGGAGGAGCAGAAACACTGAAGCTTTCTTT. It encodes CASSLGQRRSRNTEAFF.

The chain joins TRBV27 to TRBJ1-2, with 9 bases identical to TRBD1. The J segment lost 6 bases and the V segment lost 2 bases, leaving 7 bases of the junction unmatched. The CDR3 spans 15 residues. In germline, CDR1 is MNHEY, CDR2 SMNVEV (reference sequence). CDR3 in amino acids: CASSLLTTGGNGYTF. CDR3 DNA sequence: TGTGCCAGCAGTTTACTCACGACAGGGGGAAATGGCTACACCTTC.

This chain uses TRBV2 with TRBJ2-7; 8 bases align to TRBD1. The CDR3 covers 19 residues. The germline gives CDR1 SNHLY, CDR2 FYNNEI. V shed 3 bases and J 0 bases; nucleotides not matched to a gene: 16. CDR3 residues: CASSDGTGGHQGSSYEQYF. DNA for the CDR3: TGTGCCAGCAGTGATGGGACAGGCGGCCACCAAGGGAGCTCCTACGAGCAGTACTTC.

This clone was found once. V gene TRBV7-2 combines with J gene TRBJ1-1; perhaps TRBD1 as D (6 bases). Germline assignment: CDR1 SGHTA and CDR2 FQGNSA. The CDR3 consists of 14 residues. The germline V and J ends were trimmed by 3 bases and 1 base, with 9 bases remaining between them. This chain's CDR3 is CASSLGTSNTEAFF. The DNA for the CDR3 is TGTGCCAGCAGCTTGGGGACATCGAACACTGAAGCTTTCTTT.

This chain uses TRBV7-2 with TRBJ1-6, with TRBD1 identical over 11 bases. The J segment lost 10 bases and the V segment lost 5 bases, leaving 10 bases of the junction unmatched. In germline, CDR1 is SGHTA, CDR2 FQGNSA. The CDR3 is 16 amino acids. The CDR3 DNA follows: TGTGCCAGCAGCACAGATGGACAGGGGGCCTGGTCACCCCTCCACTTT. It encodes CASSTDGQGAWSPLHF.

The rearrangement joins TRBV18 to TRBJ2-7, with D uncertain. CDR1 is KGHSH, CDR2 LQKENI, per germline. V lost 3 bases to trimming and J lost 0 bases, with 6 bases between them. This CDR3 has 13 residues. In DNA, the CDR3 is TGTGCCAGCTCACCTCTGAGCTCCTACGAGCAGTACTTC. It yields the protein CASSPLSSYEQYF.

V and J are TRBV27 and TRBJ2-2, with TRBD1 identical over 8 bases. V lost 4 bases to trimming and J lost 4 bases; unmatched junction nucleotides: 14. The CDR3 covers 18 residues. From germline, CDR1 is MNHEY and CDR2 SMNVEV (reference sequence). CDR3 sequence (DNA): TGTGCCAGCAGTTCGATCCGGAGAGACAGGGGAGGCACCGGGGAGCTGTTTTTT. Encoded protein: CASSSIRRDRGGTGELFF.